Listed below are T cell receptor beta chains from one sample, sequenced in a study of T cell clonotyping in hematopoietic cell transplantation. The data were produced by immunoSEQ multiplex PCR, yet TCRdb's version contains in-frame clones alone and is incomplete. The sample carries about 69,000 clones, just under 95% recorded once. Sequenced material: peripheral blood mononuclear cells. The receptors were gathered from a man between 50 and 59 years old in good health. Some clones in this sample may be carry-over from other donors' samples. The CDR3 runs from the conserved cysteine through the conserved F or W. A D gene is named only where the DNA matches it firmly. Part of the rows lack a size; the others show once, few, many or a class for expanded clones.

d_call clone_size j_call v_call cdr3_nt cdr3_aa
- - TRBJ1-5 TRBV5-1 TGCGCCAGCAGCCCCTCGGCAGGGGCCCATCAGCCCCAGCATTTT CASSPSAGAHQPQHF
- - TRBJ1-4 TRBV5-6 TGTGCCAGCAGCTTGTTGGGGGAAGGGGATGAAAAACTGTTTTTT CASSLLGEGDEKLFF
- - TRBJ1-4 TRBV9 TGTGCCAGCAGCGCCACAACAGGGCTATGGTATGAAAAACTGTTTTTT CASSATTGLWYEKLFF
TRBD2 - TRBJ2-7 TRBV5-1 TGCGCCAGCAGCTTGGGGCTAGCGGGGAACTACGAGCAGTACTTC CASSLGLAGNYEQYF
- - TRBJ2-7 TRBV29-1 TGCAGCGTTGAGACGGTGACCTACGAGCAGTACTTC CSVETVTYEQYF
- - TRBJ2-5 TRBV5-6 TGTGCCAGCAGCTTGACGGTCAGTGAAGAGACCCAGTACTTC CASSLTVSEETQYF
- - TRBJ2-2 TRBV7-3 TGTGCCAGCAGCCTGAGAGGGCAGTGGGGCACCGGGGAGCTGTTTTTT CASSLRGQWGTGELFF
TRBD1 - TRBJ2-7 TRBV5-1 TGCGCCAGCAGCTACGGACAGGGGATTAGCTCCTACGAGCAGTACTTC CASSYGQGISSYEQYF
- - TRBJ2-5 TRBV18 TGTGCCAGCTCACCACCGCCGACAGCTCAAGAGACCCAGTACTTC CASSPPPTAQETQYF
TRBD2 - TRBJ2-2 TRBV2 TGTGCCAGCAGCCTCGAGTCGCGGGGGGGCAGCGGGGAGCTGTTTTTT CASSLESRGGSGELFF
- - TRBJ2-1 TRBV9 TGTGCCAGCAGCGCATACTTATTGAGCAATGAGCAGTTCTTC CASSAYLLSNEQFF
- - TRBJ2-2 TRBV5-1 TGCGCCAGCAGCTTTAGGAGGGAAATGAACACCGGGGAGCTGTTTTTT CASSFRREMNTGELFF
- once TRBJ2-2 TRBV15 TGTGCCACCAGCAGAGAAGCATTGAACACCGGGGAGCTGTTTTTT CATSREALNTGELFF
TRBD2 - TRBJ2-5 TRBV11-2 TGTGCCAGCAGCTTCGGGACTAGCGGGCCCAAGGGCCAGTACTTC CASSFGTSGPKGQYF
- - TRBJ1-5 TRBV15 TGTGCCACCAGCCCTCGGGACCGGGACGGGCCCCAGCATTTT CATSPRDRDGPQHF
- - TRBJ1-1 TRBV6-5 TGTGCCAGCAGTTACAGGGGACACAAGAACACTGAAGCTTTCTTT CASSYRGHKNTEAFF
- - TRBJ2-7 TRBV7-8 TGTGCCAGCAGCTTAGTAGCGGGCAGGGACACGGGCGAGCAGTACTTC CASSLVAGRDTGEQYF
- - TRBJ2-7 TRBV28 TGTGCCAGCAGTTTACTAGGGTTATCCTACGAGCAGTACTTC CASSLLGLSYEQYF
- - TRBJ1-1 TRBV7-9 TGTGCCAGCAGCAAGGACTCCTTGGGGGCTTTCTTT CASSKDSLGAFF
TRBD1 - TRBJ2-7 TRBV4-1 TGCGCCAGCAGCCAAAGGCAGGGGGCGGGGAACGAGCAGTACTTC CASSQRQGAGNEQYF
- once TRBJ2-7 TRBV25-1 TGTGCCAGCAGTGTTTTGTGGGGTGCAGGCTACGAGCAGTACTTC CASSVLWGAGYEQYF
TRBD1 - TRBJ2-3 TRBV5-4 TGTGCCAGCAGCTCCCCTAGGGGACAGCGCACAGATACGCAGTATTTT CASSSPRGQRTDTQYF
- - TRBJ2-1 TRBV2 TGTGCCAGCAGTGTTGAGGAAAGCTCCTACAATGAGCAGTTCTTC CASSVEESSYNEQFF
- - TRBJ2-3 TRBV1 TGCACCAGCAGCCAGGACAGTTACGATACGCAGTATTTT CTSSQDSYDTQYF
TRBD1 - TRBJ1-5 TRBV7-2 TGTGCCAGCAGCTTTTTTCTCGGGACAGGTGGTTATAGCAATCAGCCCCAGCATTTT CASSFFLGTGGYSNQPQHF
- - TRBJ1-3 TRBV5-1 TGCGCCAGCAGCTTGGACGGCAACTCTGGAAACACCATATATTTT CASSLDGNSGNTIYF
- - TRBJ2-7 TRBV6-5 TGTGCCAGCAGTCAACAGAGGGCCGAGTCCTACGAGCAGTACTTC CASSQQRAESYEQYF
- - TRBJ1-1 TRBV11-2 TGTGCCAGCAGCTTAAGCAGGGCCAACACTGAAGCTTTCTTT CASSLSRANTEAFF
- - TRBJ1-4 TRBV6-1 TGTGCCAGCAGTGAATTCCCCGGGCAGGGAGGTGAAAAACTGTTTTTT CASSEFPGQGGEKLFF
TRBD2 - TRBJ2-3 TRBV4-1 TGCGCCAGCAGCCAAGGGACTAGCGGGGGGGCCTCCGTTGTGGATACGCAGTATTTT CASSQGTSGGASVVDTQYF
- - TRBJ2-5 TRBV7-2 TGTGCCAGCGGGGAACAAGAGACCCAGTACTTC CASGEQETQYF
- - TRBJ2-7 TRBV28 TGTGCCAGCAGTTCATCGGATAATCGTCACGAGCAGTACTTC CASSSSDNRHEQYF
- - TRBJ1-1 TRBV25-1 TGTGCCAGCAGTGAATTGGGAAAGGGTAGGATGAACACTGAAGCTTTCTTT CASSELGKGRMNTEAFF
TRBD1 - TRBJ2-7 TRBV28 TGTGCCAGCAGTTCCGACAGGGGGACATACGAGCAGTACTTC CASSSDRGTYEQYF
TRBD1 - TRBJ2-1 TRBV9 TGTGCCAGCAGCGTAGGTGGGACAGGGGGCGGGAATGAGCAGTTCTTC CASSVGGTGGGNEQFF
- - TRBJ2-1 TRBV6-1 TGTGCCAGCAGTGACTGGCAGGGCAACTACAATGAGCAGTTCTTC CASSDWQGNYNEQFF
- - TRBJ2-6 TRBV4-3 TGCGCCAGCAGCCAAGATCCGGCCTCTGGGGCCAACGTCCTGACTTTC CASSQDPASGANVLTF
- - TRBJ1-5 TRBV28 TGTGCCAGCAGTTATAGCAATCAGCCCCAGCATTTT CASSYSNQPQHF
- - TRBJ2-2 TRBV28 TGTGCCAGTTGCCGACCGGGACACCACACCGGGGAGCTGTTTTTT CASCRPGHHTGELFF
- - TRBJ1-2 TRBV7-3 TGTGCCAGCAGCTTGTCACCCAACGATGGCTACACCTTC CASSLSPNDGYTF
TRBD2 - TRBJ2-7 TRBV13 TGTGCCAGCAGCTACATCGCGACGACTAGCGGTACATTCTACGAGCAGTACTTC CASSYIATTSGTFYEQYF
TRBD1 - TRBJ1-1 TRBV6-6 TGTGCCAGCAGCGACAGGGGGCAAAACACTGAAGCTTTCTTT CASSDRGQNTEAFF
- once TRBJ2-3 TRBV6-5 TGTGCCAGCAGTTACTCGGAGGGGACGCAGTATTTT CASSYSEGTQYF
TRBD1 - TRBJ1-1 TRBV6-1 TGTGCCAGCAGTAACAGGGGGAACACTGAAGCTTTCTTT CASSNRGNTEAFF
- - TRBJ2-7 TRBV4-2 TGTGCCAGCAGCCAAGATCTGGGCTACTCCTACGAGCAGTACTTC CASSQDLGYSYEQYF
- - TRBJ1-1 TRBV19 TGTGCCAGTAGAATCAGGGGTATGAACACTGAAGCTTTCTTT CASRIRGMNTEAFF
- - TRBJ2-2 TRBV29-1 TGCAGCGTCGCTGGACAGAGGAACACCGGGGAGCTGTTTTTT CSVAGQRNTGELFF
- - TRBJ2-7 TRBV10-1 TGCGCCAGCAGAAACCAGGACGACTACGAGCAGTACTTC CASRNQDDYEQYF
- - TRBJ2-2 TRBV5-6 TGTGCCAGCAGCTTGTATAAGGGTGCGAACACCGGGGAGCTGTTTTTT CASSLYKGANTGELFF
- - TRBJ2-7 TRBV2 TGTGCCAGCAGTGAGTTGGGGGGATCCTACGAGCAGTACTTC CASSELGGSYEQYF
- - TRBJ2-7 TRBV6-1 TGTGCCAGCAGTGAGGGGGGGCTTTCCTACGAGCAGTACTTC CASSEGGLSYEQYF
- - TRBJ1-1 TRBV28 TGTGCCAGCAGTTTTGGGGGCACTGAAGCTTTCTTT CASSFGGTEAFF
- - TRBJ1-4 TRBV28 TGTGCCAGCAGTTTATCAGGTTCAATTTTGAATGAAAAACTGTTTTTT CASSLSGSILNEKLFF
- - TRBJ1-3 TRBV6-1 TGTGCCAGCACAGGGGATTTTGGAAACACCATATATTTT CASTGDFGNTIYF
- - TRBJ1-2 TRBV7-2 TGTGCCAGCAGAGGTTTAATGTGGGGGGGAAACTATGGCTACACCTTC CASRGLMWGGNYGYTF
- - TRBJ1-2 TRBV30 TGTGCCTGGACGGGACGTAAAGGCTATGGCTACACCTTC CAWTGRKGYGYTF
- - TRBJ2-1 TRBV6-5 TGTGCCAGCAGTTACGGGGCGGGGGCCACCAATGAGCAGTTCTTC CASSYGAGATNEQFF
TRBD1 - TRBJ1-2 TRBV5-1 TGCGCCAGCAGCTTGGGACAGGGGAATGGCTACACCTTC CASSLGQGNGYTF
TRBD2 - TRBJ2-1 TRBV5-1 TGCGCCAGCAGCGCGACTAGCGGGAGCAGAAATGAGCAGTTCTTC CASSATSGSRNEQFF